A single sample is the source of the 2 T cell receptor beta chains below, sequenced in a study of blood T cell repertoires in COVID-19. Libraries were prepared by immunoSEQ multiplex PCR; TCRdb keeps only in-frame clonotypes and omits some of them. The sample shows 250,000 to 300,000 clones, around 89% of them seen only once. Specimen: peripheral blood. These receptors were collected from a woman aged 60-75 years with acute or convalescent COVID-19.

The chain employs TRBV6-2 or TRBV6-3 and TRBJ2-5; 16 bases match TRBD2. The trim removed 4 bases at V and 7 bases at J, leaving 9 bases unmatched. This CDR3 region has 17 residues. Germline V gene sequence: CDR1 MNHEY, CDR2 SVGEGT. DNA for the CDR3: TGTGCCAGCAGTTGGGGACTAGCGGGAGGGCCTATCGGGACCCAGTACTTC. It encodes CASSWGLAGGPIGTQYF.

CDR3 in amino acids: CASSQDMIGEKLFF. CDR3 nucleotides: TGTGCCAGCAGCCAAGATATGATCGGGGAAAAACTGTTTTTT. J is TRBJ1-4 and V is TRBV4-2; D unresolved. The CDR3 covers 14 residues. V lost 0 bases and J lost 8, with 10 bases in between. Germline V lookup: CDR1 LGHNA, CDR2 YNFKEQ.